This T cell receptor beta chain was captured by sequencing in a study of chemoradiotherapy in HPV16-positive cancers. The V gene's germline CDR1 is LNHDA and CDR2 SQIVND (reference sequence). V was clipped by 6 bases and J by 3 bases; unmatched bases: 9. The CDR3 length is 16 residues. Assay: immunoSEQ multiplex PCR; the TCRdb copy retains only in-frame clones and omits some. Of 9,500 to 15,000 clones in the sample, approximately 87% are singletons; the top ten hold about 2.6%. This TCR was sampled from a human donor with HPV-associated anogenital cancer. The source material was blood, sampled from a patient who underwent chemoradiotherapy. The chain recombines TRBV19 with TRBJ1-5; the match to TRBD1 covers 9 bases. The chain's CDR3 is CASSTRTGVNNQPQHF. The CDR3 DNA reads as TGTGCCAGTAGCACGAGGACAGGGGTCAACAATCAGCCCCAGCATTTT.